This TCR beta chain was recovered during a study of shared clonotypes between healthy human individuals. The repertoire was sequenced with immunoSEQ multiplex PCR; TCRdb's copy has only in-frame clones and lacks some. The table shows around 530,000 clones, with around 78% occurring only once. The CDR3 runs 15 residues. V lost 0 bases to trimming and J lost 9 bases, with 16 bases between them. CDR1 is SGDLS and CDR2 is YYNGEE in the germline V gene. Sequences were obtained from PBMCs. The chain has TRBV9 and TRBJ2-1, with a possible D match to TRBD1 (7 bases). The TCR sequence derives from a woman aged 40 to 49 in good health. Some clones in this sample may be carry-over from other donors' samples. The CDR3 loop is CASSVVGGTDGEQFF. CDR3 sequence (DNA): TGTGCCAGCAGCGTAGTAGGAGGGACAGATGGTGAGCAGTTCTTC.